This TCR beta chain was recovered during a study of T cell changes during pregnancy in multiple sclerosis. Measured with immunoSEQ multiplex PCR; TCRdb has only the in-frame clones, and not every one. The profile covers some 77,000 clones, with roughly 91% appearing a single time and 2% to 3% taken by the ten largest. This CDR3 has 16 residues. V gave up 4 bases and J gave up 2 bases; unmatched junction bases: 4. The germline V gene has CDR1 SGHNT and CDR2 YYREEE (reference sequence). The chain carries TRBV5-4 and TRBJ2-1, with 12 bases fitting TRBD2. The source of this sequence is a female donor in good health, enrolled as a control in a pregnancy study. The sample consisted of peripheral blood, taken after pregnancy. CDR3: CASSPGLAGPYNEQFF. The CDR3 nucleotides are TGTGCCAGCAGCCCAGGACTAGCGGGGCCCTACAATGAGCAGTTCTTC.